This T cell receptor (beta chain) was sequenced in a study of OX40 agonist ivuxolimab in advanced cancers. Study overall: An anti-OX40 (CD134) antibody with agonistic activity, ivuxolimab, was administered to patients.

Here immunoSEQ multiplex PCR was the method, and the copy in TCRdb shows in-frame clones only, minus some. The data show about 88,000 clones, with more than 80% seen just once and roughly 0.22% held by the top ten. The TCR sequence derives from an adult with an advanced solid tumor such as melanoma, head and neck, liver or kidney cancer. The starting material was CD4+ or CD8+ T cells sorted from blood, obtained in a trial of the OX40 agonist ivuxolimab.

The CDR3 loop is CASSVQGAGDTQYF. In nucleotides, the CDR3 is TGTGCCAGTAGTGTACAGGGGGCAGGGGATACGCAGTATTTT. The chain couples TRBV19 to TRBJ2-3; 9 bases fit TRBD1. CDR1 and CDR2 (germline): LNHDA, SQIVND (reference sequence). V trimming: 5 bases; J trimming: 6 bases; junction bases outside the gene matches: 6. This CDR3 spans 14 amino acids.